These T cell receptor beta chains were read from a single sample in a study of Tregs in tolerant kidney transplant recipients. The protocol was immunoSEQ multiplex PCR, while the TCRdb copy is restricted to in-frame clones and leaves out a portion. The profile covers about 240,000 clones, with around 82% appearing a single time and about 0.68% taken by the ten largest. Material: CD4+ T cells from blood. The receptors stem from a human donor in good health. CDR3s include the opening cysteine and the closing phenylalanine or tryptophan. A D gene is named only where the DNA matches it firmly. For some rows the clone size is stated as once, few or many, or as a class when expanded; others skip it.

D gene,CDR3 length,clone size,V gene,J gene,CDR3 DNA,CDR3 protein
TRBD1,15,NA,TRBV7-2,TRBJ2-5,TGTGCCAGCAGCGCGGACAGGGGGTCGGGGGAGACCCAGTACTTC,CASSADRGSGETQYF
TRBD1,14,NA,TRBV28,TRBJ2-3,TGTGCCAGCGATGGACAGGGGCGGCCAGATACGCAGTATTTT,CASDGQGRPDTQYF
NA,15,NA,TRBV6-5,TRBJ1-3,TGTGCCAGCGGTGGGACGGGGAGCTCTGGAAACACCATATATTTT,CASGGTGSSGNTIYF
NA,17,NA,TRBV4-2,TRBJ1-3,TGTGCCAGCAGCTCTAGGGGTAAGGCCATCGGTGGAAACACCATATATTTT,CASSSRGKAIGGNTIYF
NA,17,NA,TRBV18,TRBJ2-7,TGTGCCAGCTCACCACCCGTGGGGCAGGGTGGGCCTTACGAGCAGTACTTC,CASSPPVGQGGPYEQYF
NA,15,NA,TRBV19,TRBJ1-5,TGTGCCACCTCGGACAGCCACTATAGCAATCAGCCCCAGCATTTT,CATSDSHYSNQPQHF
TRBD1,15,once,TRBV18,TRBJ1-2,TGTGCCAGCTCACCAGTTGGGCAGGGGGTTAATGGCTACACCTTC,CASSPVGQGVNGYTF
NA,16,NA,TRBV5-1,TRBJ2-3,TGCGCCAGCAGCTCGCCGACTGGAACTAGCACAGATACGCAGTATTTT,CASSSPTGTSTDTQYF
NA,11,NA,TRBV14,TRBJ2-1,TGTGCCAGCAGCGACTACAATGAGCAGTTCTTC,CASSDYNEQFF
TRBD2,17,NA,TRBV5-1,TRBJ2-1,TGCGCCAGCAGCTTGGAGGTGACTAGCGGGGGATACAATGAGCAGTTCTTC,CASSLEVTSGGYNEQFF
NA,13,NA,TRBV6-1,TRBJ1-1,TGTGCCAGCAGTACAGGGACAAACACTGAAGCTTTCTTT,CASSTGTNTEAFF
TRBD1,16,NA,TRBV19,TRBJ1-5,TGTGCCAGTAGTATCTTTGGGACCAGGGGGAATCAGCCCCAGCATTTT,CASSIFGTRGNQPQHF
NA,15,once,TRBV7-7,TRBJ2-1,TGTGCTAGCAGCTCCCTGGGGAGCTCCTACAATGAGCAGTTCTTC,CASSSLGSSYNEQFF
NA,13,NA,TRBV5-1,TRBJ1-5,TGCGCCAGCAGAACAGATAGCAATCAGCCCCAGCATTTT,CASRTDSNQPQHF
NA,13,NA,TRBV2,TRBJ2-1,TGTGCCAGCAGTGACATGGGATCCAGTGAGCAGTTCTTC,CASSDMGSSEQFF